These 8 T cell receptor beta chains share one sample of origin, sequenced in a study of cytomegalovirus exposure and HLA in healthy donors. PCR involved 60 Vbeta and 13 Jbeta primers. The repertoire was sequenced with immunoSEQ multiplex PCR; TCRdb's copy has only in-frame clones and lacks some. The sample yields about 180,000 clones, about 72% seen once. Material: PBMCs. Receptors originate from a human donor in good health.

This rearrangement joins TRBV7-9 to TRBJ1-6; no reliable D call. CDR1 and CDR2 from the germline V gene are SEHNR and FQNEAQ (reference sequence). The length of the CDR3 is 14 residues. V gave up 1 base and J gave up 10 bases, with 11 bases separating them. CDR3 DNA: TGTGCCAGCAGCTTAGATCTGGGAGAATCACCCCTCCACTTT. Residues: CASSLDLGESPLHF.

The chain recombines TRBV5-8 with TRBJ2-1, with D possibly TRBD1 on 6 matching bases. V lost 1 base to trimming and J lost 3 bases, with 11 bases between them. From germline, CDR1 is SGHTS and CDR2 YDEGEE. The CDR3 spans 15 residues. CDR3 in DNA: TGTGCCAGCAGCTTGAGTAGGGGGAACTACAATGAGCAGTTCTTC. Protein: CASSLSRGNYNEQFF.

The chain joins TRBV19 to TRBJ1-2; 7 bases agree with TRBD1. Germline loops: CDR1 LNHDA, CDR2 SQIVND (reference sequence). This CDR3 is built from 18 residues. V shed 7 bases, J shed 1 base, and the junction held 18 bases outside the gene matches. The CDR3 DNA sequence: TGTGCCAGTACCCCCACTGGAGGTACAGGGGTTTTTAACTATGGCTACACCTTC. Its protein is CASTPTGGTGVFNYGYTF.

In its sample, this clone was seen a few times. This rearrangement joins TRBV4-1 to TRBJ2-7, with D possibly being TRBD1 (5 bases). Per germline, CDR1 MGHRA and CDR2 YSYEKL. The CDR3 is made up of 13 amino acids. Trimming took 0 bases from V and 5 from J, leaving 8 bases between them. CDR3 loop: CASSQDAGHEQYF. In DNA form, the CDR3 reads TGCGCCAGCAGCCAAGACGCAGGGCACGAGCAGTACTTC.

V is TRBV29-1 and J is TRBJ2-3; TRBD1 matches 10 bases. The CDR3 contains 15 residues. Germline CDR1 is SQVTM and CDR2 is ANQGSEA. V dropped 0 bases and J dropped 7; count of bases not matched to a gene: 7. CDR3 sequence: CSVEDRQGADNTQYF. In DNA form, the CDR3 reads TGCAGCGTTGAAGATCGACAGGGGGCAGATAATACGCAGTATTTT.

The chain has TRBV4-3 and TRBJ1-2; D gene ambiguous. V dropped 0 bases and J dropped 3 bases, with 8 bases sitting between them. The CDR3 runs 14 residues. Germline CDR1 reads LGHNA; CDR2 reads YSLEER. The CDR3 is CASSQELRDYGYTF. The CDR3 DNA reads TGCGCCAGCAGCCAAGAGTTACGCGACTATGGCTACACCTTC.

This clone has only a few counts. The chain combines TRBV9 with TRBJ1-2; 7 nucleotides align to TRBD1. Germline trimming cut 5 bases from V and 4 bases from J; bases unmatched to any gene: 8. CDR3 length: 14 residues. The germline CDR1 and CDR2 sequences are SGDLS and YYNGEE. Here the CDR3 DNA reads TGTGCCAGCAGTGACACGACAGGGATCTATGGCTACACCTTC. Encoded protein: CASSDTTGIYGYTF.

The chain has TRBV5-1 and TRBJ2-7; 14 nucleotides align to TRBD2. The trim removed 4 bases at V and 4 bases at J, leaving 4 bases unmatched. The CDR3 length is 15 residues. The germline V gene has CDR1 SGHRS and CDR2 YFSETQ. The CDR3 DNA reads TGCGCCAGCAGCGTCGGGACTAGCGGGGGATACGAGCAGTACTTC. Amino acids: CASSVGTSGGYEQYF.